The rows below give T cell receptor beta chains drawn from one sample of a study of CXCR3-negative and CXCR3-positive naive CD8 T cells. Each CDR3 protein gets one entry in TCRdb, which reprocessed the 5' RACE reads and gives no DNA. This repertoire includes about 2,900 distinct CDR3 sequences. The sequenced sample consisted of naive CXCR3+ CD8+ T cells from blood. All receptors derive from a human donor in good health. Some clones in this sample may be carry-over from other donors' samples. The CDR3 runs from the conserved cysteine through the conserved F or W. Size tells how often a clone was seen (once, few, many) or the class of an expanded clone, and some rows leave it out.

size,V,J,CDR3
medium-sized,TRBV29-1,TRBJ2-7,CSVADIYEQYF
medium-sized,TRBV5-1,TRBJ2-1,CASSGQRTSGVYNEQFF
medium-sized,TRBV29-1,TRBJ2-7,CSVGGNYEQYF
medium-sized,TRBV29-1,TRBJ2-2,CSVDPMGSGGELFF
medium-sized,TRBV12-3/TRBV12-4,TRBJ2-7,CASSQGGSGYEQYF
medium-sized,TRBV19,TRBJ2-1,CASSIGTHNEQFF
NA,TRBV6-6,TRBJ2-5,CASSYGETQYF
NA,TRBV29-1,TRBJ1-2,CSVDPGRPDGYTF
NA,TRBV30,TRBJ1-4,CAWSVPSAGPTREKLFF
NA,TRBV11-3,TRBJ2-2,CASSRRGTGELFF
medium-sized,TRBV7-2,TRBJ1-2,CASADSTYGYTF
NA,TRBV6-5,TRBJ2-1,CASSYVPRGLNEQFF
NA,TRBV6-6,TRBJ2-1,CASIRQGGGYNEQFF
medium-sized,TRBV20-1,TRBJ2-7,CSARDSYEQYF
medium-sized,TRBV21-1,TRBJ2-7,CASSKDGGIYAEQYF
medium-sized,TRBV29-1,TRBJ1-1,CSVEGSLNTEAFF
medium-sized,TRBV29-1,TRBJ1-1,CSVVGIGTEAFF
medium-sized,TRBV2,TRBJ2-7,CASSTGTTKYEQYF
NA,TRBV29-1,TRBJ2-1,CSVEGGRGNEQFF
medium-sized,TRBV5-1,TRBJ1-4,CASSLDAGVEKLFF
NA,TRBV6-5,TRBJ2-4,CASSPGLLAKNIQYF
medium-sized,TRBV4-1,TRBJ2-1,CASSQLAGGFSYNEQFF
NA,TRBV4-3,TRBJ2-6,CASSQGYGSGANVLTF
NA,TRBV11-2,TRBJ2-3,CASSRLAGGPYDTQYF
medium-sized,TRBV20-1,TRBJ2-1,CSASGPLSGTYNEQFF
medium-sized,TRBV6-4,TRBJ2-3,CASSESSTDTQYF
medium-sized,TRBV7-2,TRBJ2-3,CASSLGGLADTDTQYF
NA,TRBV28,TRBJ2-7,CASSFLDSYEQYF
medium-sized,TRBV7-2,TRBJ2-1,CASSLAGPGNEQFF
large,TRBV7-6,TRBJ2-1,CASSYDGGTSGEQFF